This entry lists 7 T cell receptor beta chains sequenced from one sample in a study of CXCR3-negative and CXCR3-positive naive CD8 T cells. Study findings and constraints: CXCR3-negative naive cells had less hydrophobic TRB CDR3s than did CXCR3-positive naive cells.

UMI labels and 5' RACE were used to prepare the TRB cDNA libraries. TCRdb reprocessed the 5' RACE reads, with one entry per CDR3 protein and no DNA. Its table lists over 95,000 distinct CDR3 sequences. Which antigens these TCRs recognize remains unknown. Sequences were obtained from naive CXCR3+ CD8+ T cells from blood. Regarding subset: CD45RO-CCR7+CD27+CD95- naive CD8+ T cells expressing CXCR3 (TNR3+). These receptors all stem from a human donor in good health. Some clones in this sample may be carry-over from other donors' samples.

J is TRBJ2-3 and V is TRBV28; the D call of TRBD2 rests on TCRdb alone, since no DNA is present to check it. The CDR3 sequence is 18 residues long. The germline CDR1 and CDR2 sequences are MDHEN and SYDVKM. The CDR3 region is CASSLNPRTTLHTDTQYF.

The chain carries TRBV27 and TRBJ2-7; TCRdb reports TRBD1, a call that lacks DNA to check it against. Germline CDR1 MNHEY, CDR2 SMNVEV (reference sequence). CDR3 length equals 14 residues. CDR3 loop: CASSFTGKLNKQYF.

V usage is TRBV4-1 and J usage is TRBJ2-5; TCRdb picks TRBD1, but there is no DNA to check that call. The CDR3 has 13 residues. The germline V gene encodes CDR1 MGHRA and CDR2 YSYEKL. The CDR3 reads CASSQEPGETQYF.

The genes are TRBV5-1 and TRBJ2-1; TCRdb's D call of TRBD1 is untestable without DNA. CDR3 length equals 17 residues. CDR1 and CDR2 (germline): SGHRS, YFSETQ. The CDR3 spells CASSLSETGEVGYEQFF.

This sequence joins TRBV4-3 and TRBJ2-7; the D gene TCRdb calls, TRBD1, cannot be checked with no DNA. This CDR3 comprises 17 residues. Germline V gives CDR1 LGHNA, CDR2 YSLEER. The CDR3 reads CASSQGRVQGGSGEQYF.

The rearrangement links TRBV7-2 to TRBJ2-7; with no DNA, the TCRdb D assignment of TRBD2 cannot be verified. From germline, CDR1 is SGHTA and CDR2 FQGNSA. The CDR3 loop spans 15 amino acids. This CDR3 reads CASSLSSGVSYEQYF.

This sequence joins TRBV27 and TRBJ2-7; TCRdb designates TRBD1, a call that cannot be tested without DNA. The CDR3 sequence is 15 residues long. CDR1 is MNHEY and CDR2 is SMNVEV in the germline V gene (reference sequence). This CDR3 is CASSLFPGNSYEQYF.